This TCR beta chain derives from a study of T cells in Graves' hyperthyroidism and ophthalmopathy. On the study more broadly: Peripheral blood was drawn at first diagnosis, prior to all treatment.

Study conclusions and caveats: Classification by a 13 V-J model distinguished ophthalmopathy from stable hyperthyroidism. Ophthalmopathy prediction by the model preceded onset by a median about 6 months.

The ends were cut back, 2 bases at V and 2 bases at J, with 12 bases in the middle. Germline CDR1 GTSNPN, CDR2 SVGIG (reference sequence). The CDR3 consists of 14 residues. Cells are PBMCs isolated from about 10 ml of fresh blood. This clonotype was recorded a few times. The antigen is undetermined. RNA transcripts provided the source from which TCR beta CDR3 regions were amplified. Using the HTBI primer set, a first-round RT-PCR was run on the TCR CDR3. TCRdb called the multiplex PCR reads again in MiXCR, with one record for every CDR3 protein. The sample records around 600,000 distinct CDR3 sequences, over 12% being singletons.

This clonotype was obtained from a woman aged 18-30 years with Graves' ophthalmopathy. Sequenced sample: blood. V is TRBV30 and J is TRBJ1-1; D unresolved. In DNA, the CDR3 is TGTGCCTGGAGTCCCCAGAGTTTCAACACTGAAGCTTTCTTT. This codes for CAWSPQSFNTEAFF.